The entry below describes one T cell receptor (beta chain). The antigen this receptor binds is unknown. Base quality data are lacking; no much larger clone is found one base away. The twin pairs came from the European Cystic Fibrosis Twin and Sibling Study Cohort, a cohort that recruited patients from 150 to 200 CF clinics across 14 European countries. Zygosity and CFTR genotype were verified in-house, and zygosity was tested by multiplex PCR of nine short tandem repeat loci. Peripheral blood was sampled from each twin, and clinical parameters were recorded on the day of blood sampling. Genomic DNA was isolated from peripheral blood cells with phenol/chloroform and kept in TE buffer at 4 degrees C. The sample belongs to a study of monozygotic twins with cystic fibrosis (TCRdb year 2021). In terms of the full investigation: Barcoded libraries were prepared from 3 to 3.5 micrograms of fragmented DNA with roughly 14 PCR cycles. TCR beta repertoires were compared within and between 16 monozygotic twin pairs with cystic fibrosis so that genetic influence on V and J gene usage could be assessed. The cohort included ten female and six male twin pairs, mostly children and adolescents, aged roughly 2.0 to 40 years with a median of 9.1 years. On the day blood was drawn, the twins' weight-for-height and FEVPerc (FEV1 disease centile) were ranked against those of the roughly 960 cohort participants. Data for three of the twin pairs had already been reported earlier in a different context.

Following the manufacturer's instructions, the researchers used the immunoSEQ immune profiling system to amplify TCR beta CDR3 regions via multiplex PCR. An Illumina NextSeq system was used for sequencing. The original pipeline was this. Sequence data were processed on the immunoSEQ Analyzer platform, and clonality was calculated as the square root of Simpson's index of productive rearrangements. Similarity in V and J usage was quantified by Jensen-Shannon distance, and CDR3 generation probabilities were calculated with OLGA. Shared CDR3 sequences were searched against the immuneACCESS database (August 2020) and VDJdb (December 2020). TCRdb retrieved this table from immuneACCESS and kept in-frame rearrangements only. Not all clones are present; in checked studies, unresolved V genes account for under half, and no reason is known for the remainder. D and trimming were read from the DNA, whereas the V and J calls and clone size are those reported in that table. The sample table records 30,000 to 35,000 clones; around 96% of these occur just once. The top ten clonotypes cover 0.17% of the sample.

The CDR3 holds 16 amino acids from the cysteine to the phenylalanine. Here the CDR3 DNA is all that survives: 48 bases in frame from base 1. The V end gives up 3 bases and the J end 8 bases, leaving 9 bases in the junction not matched to a gene. The germline V gene encodes CDR1 MNHEY and CDR2 SMNVEV (reference sequence). Overall results and qualifications from the work: V gene usage was most similar to the co-twin in 13 of 16 pairs, and J usage was most similar to the co-twin in 8 of 16 pairs, which suggests genetic constraints. Simpson clonality tended to be low (median around 0.0094), which suggests a naive-dominated repertoire, although clonality was higher in the most severely affected patients. Only a small cohort was studied, and no association of shared CDR3 numbers with age, concordance or disease severity was found. Sharing of nucleotide-identical clonotypes was significantly greater within monozygotic CF twin pairs than between unrelated CF individuals (P = 0.000026, Mann-Whitney).

The chain is assembled from TRBV27 and TRBJ1-6; 8 middle bases align to TRBD1. The sequenced sample consisted of blood. The sequence derives from a girl aged 2 to 9 with cystic fibrosis. The CDR3 corresponds to CASSFWPGGRDSPLHF. The nucleotides are TGTGCCAGCAGTTTTTGGCCAGGGGGCCGGGATTCACCCCTCCACTTT.